A selection of T cell receptor beta chains follows, all from one sample in a study of blood T cells in healthy people across ages. TCRdb reprocessed the 5' RACE reads via MiXCR and lists one record per CDR3 protein. Here the sample spans 700,000 or so distinct CDR3 sequences, 22% being singletons. Sequenced: blood. The receptors were gathered from a man in his sixties or seventies in good health. The CDR3 runs from the conserved cysteine through the conserved F or W. The D gene is left open where the match is weak. The size of a clone is reported for some rows only, either as once, few or many, or as a class for expanded clones.

j_gene: TRBJ1-4; d_gene: NA; abundance: NA; v_gene: TRBV7-9; CDR3aa: CASSLPLRSTNEKLFF; CDR3nt: TGTGCCAGCAGCTTACCCCTTCGATCAACTAATGAAAAACTGTTTTTT
j_gene: TRBJ2-5; d_gene: NA; abundance: few; v_gene: TRBV20-1; CDR3aa: CSASMTRTKTQYF; CDR3nt: TGCAGTGCTAGTATGACTAGGACGAAGACCCAGTACTTC
j_gene: TRBJ2-1; d_gene: TRBD2; abundance: NA; v_gene: TRBV2; CDR3aa: CANLKTSGGMVEQFF; CDR3nt: TGTGCCAACCTTAAGACTAGCGGGGGAATGGTTGAGCAGTTCTTC
j_gene: TRBJ2-3; d_gene: NA; abundance: few; v_gene: TRBV5-1; CDR3aa: CASSRNQPSVKTDTQYF; CDR3nt: TGCGCCAGCAGCCGCAACCAACCTAGCGTGAAAACAGATACGCAGTATTTT
j_gene: TRBJ2-1; d_gene: NA; abundance: NA; v_gene: TRBV11-2; CDR3aa: CASSQPPNGVNEQFF; CDR3nt: TGTGCCAGCAGCCAGCCGCCAAACGGGGTCAATGAGCAGTTCTTC
j_gene: TRBJ1-6; d_gene: NA; abundance: NA; v_gene: TRBV29-1; CDR3aa: CSVAGSGNSPLHF; CDR3nt: TGCAGCGTCGCAGGGTCCGGGAATTCACCCCTCCACTTT
j_gene: TRBJ2-3; d_gene: NA; abundance: NA; v_gene: TRBV9; CDR3aa: CASSVAASVHTDTQYF; CDR3nt: TGTGCCAGCAGCGTAGCGGCTAGCGTGCACACAGATACGCAGTATTTT
j_gene: TRBJ1-2; d_gene: TRBD1; abundance: NA; v_gene: TRBV29-1; CDR3aa: CGVEEGQGVGGYTF; CDR3nt: TGCGGCGTTGAAGAAGGACAGGGAGTCGGTGGCTACACCTTC
j_gene: TRBJ2-7; d_gene: NA; abundance: once; v_gene: TRBV5-1; CDR3aa: CASSLDRQAYEQYF; CDR3nt: TGCGCCAGCAGCTTGGATCGGCAGGCCTACGAGCAGTACTTC
j_gene: TRBJ2-5; d_gene: NA; abundance: NA; v_gene: TRBV4-3; CDR3aa: CASSQERVAQSLQETQYF; CDR3nt: TGCGCCAGCAGCCAAGAGCGAGTAGCCCAAAGTCTCCAAGAGACCCAGTACTTC
j_gene: TRBJ2-6; d_gene: NA; abundance: NA; v_gene: TRBV6-6; CDR3aa: CASSDNGVGANVLTF; CDR3nt: TGTGCCAGCAGTGACAACGGCGTTGGGGCCAACGTCCTGACTTTC
j_gene: TRBJ1-2; d_gene: NA; abundance: NA; v_gene: TRBV6-5; CDR3aa: CASSYGMIGGYGYTF; CDR3nt: TGTGCCAGCAGTTACGGGATGATTGGGGGCTATGGCTACACCTTC
j_gene: TRBJ1-2; d_gene: NA; abundance: NA; v_gene: TRBV5-1; CDR3aa: CASSPVSTYGYTF; CDR3nt: TGCGCCAGCAGCCCGGTGAGCACCTATGGCTACACCTTC
j_gene: TRBJ2-2; d_gene: TRBD2; abundance: NA; v_gene: TRBV5-1; CDR3aa: CASSPIGLAGAGTGELFF; CDR3nt: TGCGCCAGCAGCCCCATCGGACTAGCGGGAGCGGGGACCGGGGAGCTGTTTTTT
j_gene: TRBJ1-2; d_gene: TRBD1; abundance: many; v_gene: TRBV7-2; CDR3aa: CASSQLGTGDLHGYTF; CDR3nt: TGTGCCAGCAGCCAATTAGGGACAGGGGATCTTCATGGCTACACCTTC
j_gene: TRBJ2-4; d_gene: NA; abundance: NA; v_gene: TRBV19; CDR3aa: CASSEGDSAKDIQYF; CDR3nt: TGTGCCAGTAGTGAGGGGGATTCGGCCAAAGACATTCAGTACTTC
j_gene: TRBJ2-3; d_gene: TRBD2; abundance: NA; v_gene: TRBV20-1; CDR3aa: CSAPAGTSGTDTQYF; CDR3nt: TGCAGTGCCCCGGCTGGGACTAGCGGCACAGATACGCAGTATTTT
j_gene: TRBJ2-7; d_gene: NA; abundance: NA; v_gene: TRBV28; CDR3aa: CASSPSDSTSYEQYF; CDR3nt: TGTGCCAGCAGTCCCTCCGACAGCACCTCTTACGAGCAGTACTTC
j_gene: TRBJ1-6; d_gene: NA; abundance: NA; v_gene: TRBV5-1; CDR3aa: CASSLEGKKNSPLHF; CDR3nt: TGCGCCAGCAGCTTGGAGGGCAAGAAAAATTCACCCCTCCACTTT
j_gene: TRBJ2-7; d_gene: TRBD2; abundance: once; v_gene: TRBV5-6; CDR3aa: CASSTTWTRSTFF; CDR3nt: TGTGCCAGCAGCACAACCTGGACTAGGTCCACTTTCTTC
j_gene: TRBJ2-5; d_gene: TRBD2; abundance: NA; v_gene: TRBV7-9; CDR3aa: CASSVYPSTSGGSQETQYF; CDR3nt: TGTGCCAGCAGCGTGTACCCCTCGACTAGCGGGGGATCACAAGAGACCCAGTACTTC
j_gene: TRBJ2-3; d_gene: NA; abundance: NA; v_gene: TRBV7-8; CDR3aa: CASTPLRGGQYF; CDR3nt: TGTGCCAGCACCCCGCTAAGGGGGGGGCAGTATTTT
j_gene: TRBJ2-5; d_gene: NA; abundance: NA; v_gene: TRBV29-1; CDR3aa: CSVGGVETQYF; CDR3nt: TGCAGCGTTGGAGGAGTGGAGACCCAGTACTTC
j_gene: TRBJ2-7; d_gene: NA; abundance: NA; v_gene: TRBV7-6; CDR3aa: CASSLALGDPYEQYF; CDR3nt: TGTGCCAGCAGCTTAGCCCTTGGGGACCCCTACGAGCAGTACTTC
j_gene: TRBJ2-7; d_gene: NA; abundance: NA; v_gene: TRBV12-3/TRBV12-4; CDR3aa: CASSFQQGNEQYF; CDR3nt: TGTGCCAGCAGTTTCCAACAGGGAAACGAGCAGTACTTC
j_gene: TRBJ1-2; d_gene: TRBD1; abundance: NA; v_gene: TRBV4-1; CDR3aa: CASSPASGTGVSAGYTF; CDR3nt: TGCGCCAGCAGCCCCGCTAGTGGGACAGGGGTATCGGCCGGCTACACCTTC
j_gene: TRBJ2-5; d_gene: TRBD2; abundance: NA; v_gene: TRBV7-2; CDR3aa: CASSFQSTSAYNEQLF; CDR3nt: TGTGCCAGCAGCTTTCAGTCGACTAGCGCTTACAATGAGCAGCTCTTC
j_gene: TRBJ1-1; d_gene: NA; abundance: NA; v_gene: TRBV29-1; CDR3aa: CSYRWNTEAFF; CDR3nt: TGCAGCTACCGTTGGAACACTGAAGCTTTCTTT
j_gene: TRBJ2-1; d_gene: TRBD2; abundance: NA; v_gene: TRBV5-1; CDR3aa: CASSLPSGDYNEQFF; CDR3nt: TGCGCCAGCAGCTTGCCTAGCGGGGACTACAATGAGCAGTTCTTC
j_gene: TRBJ2-3; d_gene: NA; abundance: many; v_gene: TRBV7-2; CDR3aa: CASSPHPGLAGTQYF; CDR3nt: TGTGCCAGCAGCCCTCATCCGGGACTCGCTGGCACGCAGTATTTT
j_gene: TRBJ2-1; d_gene: TRBD1; abundance: NA; v_gene: TRBV6-5; CDR3aa: CASSYGTGVSEQFF; CDR3nt: TGTGCCAGCAGTTACGGCACAGGGGTTAGTGAGCAGTTCTTC
j_gene: TRBJ2-1; d_gene: TRBD1; abundance: once; v_gene: TRBV5-1; CDR3aa: CASRDRGPYNEQFF; CDR3nt: TGCGCCAGCCGTGACAGGGGGCCGTACAATGAGCAGTTCTTC